The 11 T cell receptor beta chains presented below share a single source sample, sequenced in a study of blood T cell repertoires in COVID-19. Measured with immunoSEQ multiplex PCR; TCRdb has only the in-frame clones, and not every one. The profile shows approximately 74,000 clones, roughly 86% of them singletons. Source material: peripheral blood. These TCRs come from a woman aged 60-75 years with acute or convalescent COVID-19.

The chain employs TRBV9 and TRBJ2-1, with 9 bases matching TRBD2. The V gene end was trimmed by 0 bases and the J gene end by 2 bases; junction bases not matched to a gene: 9. The CDR3 length is 18 residues. CDR1 and CDR2 from the germline V gene are SGDLS and YYNGEE. As DNA, the CDR3 is TGTGCCAGCAGCGTAGCTCCATTGGGACTAGCTACCTACAATGAGCAGTTCTTC. This translates into CASSVAPLGLATYNEQFF.

The V gene is TRBV3-1 (or the pseudogene TRBV3-2), the J gene TRBJ1-2; D not resolved. Germline V gene data show CDR1 as LGHDT and CDR2 as YNNKEL (reference sequence). This CDR3 region has 15 residues. V gave up 4 bases and J gave up 8 bases, with 20 bases separating them. For the CDR3, the DNA is TGTGCCAGCAGCCTAAGGAGGAGGCAGTTTAGCGGCTACACCTTC. Protein product: CASSLRRRQFSGYTF.

The CDR3 DNA follows: TGTGCCAGCGGCCTCGGGGGTCAGGAAAAACTGTTTTTT. Its translation: CASGLGGQEKLFF. This chain connects TRBV28 to TRBJ1-4; D is perhaps TRBD1 (5 bases). V lost 8 bases and J lost 8, with 15 bases in between. CDR1 and CDR2 from the germline V gene are MDHEN and SYDVKM. The length of the CDR3 is 13 residues.

The CDR3 loop reads CASSFPGDEQYF. Here the CDR3 DNA reads TGCGCCAGCAGCTTTCCGGGAGACGAGCAGTACTTC. This chain uses TRBV5-1 with TRBJ2-7, with a tentative D call TRBD2 (6 bases). Trimming took 2 bases from V and 5 from J, leaving 8 bases between them. Per germline, CDR1 SGHRS and CDR2 YFSETQ. The CDR3 consists of 12 residues.

V is TRBV29-1 and J is TRBJ1-1, with no clear D. Trimming took off 3 bases at V and 3 bases at J, with 8 bases between the two ends. This CDR3 contains 12 residues. Per germline, CDR1 SQVTM and CDR2 ANQGSEA. The CDR3 here is CSVDERYTEAFF. Written as DNA, the CDR3 is TGCAGCGTTGATGAGCGCTACACTGAAGCTTTCTTT. The full variable domain, its missing parts supplied by reference TRBV29-1 and TRBJ1-1, is SAVISQKPSRDICQRGTSLTIQCQVDSQVTMMFWYRQQPGQSLTLIATANQGSEATYESGFVIDKFPISRPNLTFSTLTVSNMSPEDSSIYLCSVDERYTEAFFGQGTRLTVV.

V gene TRBV5-1 combines with J gene TRBJ1-1; D perhaps matches TRBD1 (6 bases). CDR1 is SGHRS, CDR2 YFSETQ, per germline. Trimming cost V 2 bases and J 5 bases, with 13 bases left between them. This CDR3 spans 14 amino acids. CDR3 DNA: TGCGCCAGCAGCTTACAGGGCGAGGGGACTGAAGCTTTCTTT. It codes for CASSLQGEGTEAFF.

This clone was observed once. V gene TRBV7-3 combines with J gene TRBJ1-1, with TRBD1 matching over 7 bases. The CDR3 length is 16 residues. J was trimmed by 7 bases and V by 5 bases; bases with no gene match: 16. The germline V gene has CDR1 SGHTA and CDR2 FQGTGA. The CDR3 region is CASSQTGTAGVNEAFF. In DNA form, the CDR3 reads TGTGCCAGCAGCCAAACAGGGACAGCGGGGGTAAATGAAGCTTTCTTT.

The chain couples TRBV27 to TRBJ2-3; D not certain. This CDR3 has 13 amino acids. V was shortened by 0 bases and J by 2 bases, with 3 bases between the two germline ends. The germline V gene has CDR1 MNHEY and CDR2 SMNVEV (reference sequence). CDR3 region: CASSLSFTDTQYF. The CDR3 nucleotides read TGTGCCAGCAGTTTATCCTTCACAGATACGCAGTATTTT.

This chain uses TRBV5-1 with TRBJ1-6; D is possibly TRBD1 (6 bases). Trimming took off 1 base at V and 7 bases at J, with 12 bases between the two ends. CDR1 is SGHRS and CDR2 is YFSETQ in the germline V gene. The CDR3 runs 15 residues. CDR3 DNA: TGCGCCAGCAGCTTGAGTTGGGACAACAATTCACCCCTCCACTTT. Translating gives CASSLSWDNNSPLHF.

In DNA, the CDR3 is TGTGCCAGCAGCTTATTACCTGCAGGGGATGCCTATGGCTACACCTTC. It specifies CASSLLPAGDAYGYTF. The rearrangement uses TRBV7-9 and TRBJ1-2; D might be TRBD1 (6 bases). Trimming cost V 2 bases and J 4 bases, with 17 bases left between them. The CDR3 covers 16 residues. Germline V CDR1 and CDR2: SEHNR, FQNEAQ (reference sequence).

This chain uses TRBV5-1 with TRBJ2-5; 8 positions match TRBD2. CDR3 length equals 15 residues. Trimming took 0 bases from V and 4 from J; bases not matched to a gene: 5. The germline CDR1 and CDR2 sequences are SGHRS and YFSETQ. The CDR3 coding sequence is TGCGCCAGCAGCTTGGCCGGGGGGGCTGGAGAGACCCAGTACTTC. This translates into CASSLAGGAGETQYF. The variable domain in full, with the rest retrieved from reference TRBV5-1 and TRBJ2-5, is KAGVTQTPRYLIKTRGQQVTLSCSPISGHRSVSWYQQTPGQGLQFLFEYFSETQRNKGNFPGRFSGRQFSNSRSEMNVSTLELGDSALYLCASSLAGGAGETQYFGPGTRLLVL.